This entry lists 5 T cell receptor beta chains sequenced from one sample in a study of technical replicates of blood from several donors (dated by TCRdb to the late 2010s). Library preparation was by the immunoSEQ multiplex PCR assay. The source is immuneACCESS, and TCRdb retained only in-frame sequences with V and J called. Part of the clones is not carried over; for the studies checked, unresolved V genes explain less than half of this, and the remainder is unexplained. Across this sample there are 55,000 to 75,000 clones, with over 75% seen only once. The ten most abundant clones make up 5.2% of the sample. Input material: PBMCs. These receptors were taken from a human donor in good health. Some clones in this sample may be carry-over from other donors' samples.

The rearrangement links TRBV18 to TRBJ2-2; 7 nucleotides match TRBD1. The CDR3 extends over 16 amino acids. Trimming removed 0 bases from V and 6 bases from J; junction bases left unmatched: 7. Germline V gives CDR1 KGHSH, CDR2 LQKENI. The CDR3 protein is CASSPPTGQTPGELFF. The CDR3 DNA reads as TGTGCCAGCTCACCACCGACGGGACAGACACCCGGGGAGCTGTTTTTT.

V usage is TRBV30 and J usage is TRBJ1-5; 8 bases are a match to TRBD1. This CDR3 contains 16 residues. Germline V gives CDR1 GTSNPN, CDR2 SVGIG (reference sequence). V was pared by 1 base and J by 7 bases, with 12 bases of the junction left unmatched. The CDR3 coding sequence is TGTGCCTGGAGTGGAGGGACAGGTCTCGGCATACAGCCCCAGCATTTT. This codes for CAWSGGTGLGIQPQHF.

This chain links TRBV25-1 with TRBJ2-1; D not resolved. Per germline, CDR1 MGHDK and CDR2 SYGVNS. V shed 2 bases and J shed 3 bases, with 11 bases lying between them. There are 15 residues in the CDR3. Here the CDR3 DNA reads TGTGCCAGCAGTGAAGACTCCTCACTCTACAATGAGCAGTTCTTC. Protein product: CASSEDSSLYNEQFF.

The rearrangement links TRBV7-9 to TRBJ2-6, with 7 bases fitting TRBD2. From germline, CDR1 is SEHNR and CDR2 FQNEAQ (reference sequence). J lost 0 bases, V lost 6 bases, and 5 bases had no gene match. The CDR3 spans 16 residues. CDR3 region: CASRASGTSGANVLTF. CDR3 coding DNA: TGTGCCAGCAGGGCTAGCGGAACCTCTGGGGCCAACGTCCTGACTTTC.

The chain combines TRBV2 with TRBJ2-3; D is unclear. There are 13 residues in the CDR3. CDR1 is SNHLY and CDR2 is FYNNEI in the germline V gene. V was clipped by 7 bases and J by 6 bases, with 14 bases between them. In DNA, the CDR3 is TGTGCCAGCAAAGTCTCACGGAGTGATACGCAGTATTTT. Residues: CASKVSRSDTQYF.